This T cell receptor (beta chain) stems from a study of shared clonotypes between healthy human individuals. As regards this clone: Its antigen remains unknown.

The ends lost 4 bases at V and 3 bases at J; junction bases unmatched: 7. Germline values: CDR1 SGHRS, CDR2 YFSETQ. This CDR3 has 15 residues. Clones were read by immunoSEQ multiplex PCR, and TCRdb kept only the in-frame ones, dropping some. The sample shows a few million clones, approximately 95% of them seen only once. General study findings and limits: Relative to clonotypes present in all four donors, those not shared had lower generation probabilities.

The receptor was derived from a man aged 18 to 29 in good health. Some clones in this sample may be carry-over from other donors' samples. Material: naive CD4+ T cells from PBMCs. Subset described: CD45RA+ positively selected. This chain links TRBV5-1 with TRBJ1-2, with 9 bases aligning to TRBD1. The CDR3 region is CASSALTGGDYGYTF. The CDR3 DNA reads TGCGCCAGCAGCGCCCTGACAGGGGGGGACTATGGCTACACCTTC. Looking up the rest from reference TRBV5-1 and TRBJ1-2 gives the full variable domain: KAGVTQTPRYLIKTRGQQVTLSCSPISGHRSVSWYQQTPGQGLQFLFEYFSETQRNKGNFPGRFSGRQFSNSRSEMNVSTLELGDSALYLCASSALTGGDYGYTFGSGTRLTVV.